One and the same sample provided the 16 T cell receptor beta chains below, sequenced in a study of T-cell reconstitution after alpha-beta-depleted transplantation in children. Unique molecular identifiers tagged the TCRbeta library. TCRdb passed the PCR reads through MiXCR, listing each CDR3 protein once. The sample carries about 900,000 distinct CDR3 sequences, about 29% recorded once. The material sequenced was PBMCs, mostly from graft donor cells, taken 360 days after TCRalphabeta/CD19-depleted stem cell transplant. The receptors originated from a boy less than two years old who had a stem cell transplant for SCID, so the T cells may come from the graft donor.

This rearrangement joins TRBV12-3 or TRBV12-4 to TRBJ2-1; maybe TRBD2 (5 bases). CDR3 length: 14 amino acids. V lost 1 base to trimming and J lost 13 bases, with 17 bases between them. The DNA of the CDR3 is TGTGCCAGCAGTTTAGAGGGTCCTAAAGGGAGACAGTTCTTC. As protein: CASSLEGPKGRQFF.

The chain links TRBV7-6 to TRBJ2-1; 7 nucleotides agree with TRBD2. Germline V CDR1 and CDR2: SGHVS, FNYEAQ. The CDR3 loop spans 16 amino acids. With 4 bases clipped from V and 8 bases from J, the junction kept 14 bases outside the gene matches. CDR3 sequence reads: CASSWTTSYLGDEQFF. The CDR3 DNA sequence: TGTGCCAGCAGCTGGACGACTAGCTATCTCGGCGATGAGCAGTTCTTC.

V gene TRBV20-1 combines with J gene TRBJ2-5; the D gene is possibly TRBD2 (7 bases). Germline loops: CDR1 DFQATT, CDR2 SNEGSKA (reference sequence). V was pared by 6 bases and J by 4 bases, with 15 bases between. The CDR3 covers 13 residues. In DNA, the CDR3 is TGCAGTGCCAACCGAGGGGGGGGAGAGACCCAGTACTTC. As protein: CSANRGGGETQYF.

The rearrangement uses TRBV5-1 and TRBJ2-7; tentative D call: TRBD1 (6 bases). CDR3 length: 13 residues. Between the trimmed V and J ends, which lost 3 bases and 3 bases, there was a span of 10 bases. Germline CDR1 reads SGHRS; CDR2 reads YFSETQ. Here the CDR3 reads CASSYLQGYEQYF. In nucleotides, the CDR3 is TGCGCCAGCAGCTATCTACAGGGCTACGAGCAGTACTTC.

The V gene is TRBV5-5, the J gene TRBJ2-6; possibly TRBD2 for D (7 bases). Trimming shortened V by 0 bases and J by 4 bases, and 17 bases separated the two germline ends. CDR3 size: 18 residues. Germline CDR1 reads SGHKS; CDR2 reads YYEKEE (reference sequence). Here the CDR3 reads CASSLESGGAGGANVLTF. The CDR3, as DNA: TGTGCCAGCAGCTTGGAATCGGGGGGCGCGGGAGGGGCCAACGTCCTGACTTTC.

A few counts support this clonotype. The rearrangement links TRBV2 to TRBJ2-3, with 8 bases matching TRBD2. CDR3 size: 20 residues. Germline lookup yields CDR1 SNHLY and CDR2 FYNNEI. After removal of 3 bases from V and 2 bases from J, the junction contained 19 bases not matched to a gene. CDR3 loop: CASSEMGLAGPAGFTDTQYF. As DNA, the CDR3 is TGTGCCAGCAGTGAGATGGGCCTAGCGGGCCCGGCAGGTTTCACAGATACGCAGTATTTT.

This clonotype was counted only a few times. The gene calls are TRBV7-8 and TRBJ1-1, with no clear D. This CDR3 contains 12 residues. Trimming removed 3 bases from V and 7 bases from J, with 9 bases in between. Per germline, CDR1 SGHVS and CDR2 FQNEAQ. CDR3: CASSFMTDEAFF. CDR3 DNA sequence: TGTGCCAGCAGCTTTATGACTGATGAAGCTTTCTTT.

Only a few counts were recorded for this clonotype. The chain employs TRBV5-6 and TRBJ2-1; 9 bases align to TRBD2. The germline gives CDR1 SGHDT, CDR2 YYEEEE. V lost 4 bases and J lost 1; bases outside the gene matches: 3. The CDR3 loop spans 15 amino acids. CDR3 nucleotides: TGTGCCAGCAGCGCGGGGGGGGTTTCCTACAATGAGCAGTTCTTC. It is translated as CASSAGGVSYNEQFF.

The V call is TRBV10-2, the J call TRBJ1-4; a possible D gene is TRBD1 (5 bases). Germline CDR1 is WSHSY and CDR2 is SAAADI. This CDR3 is 15 amino acids long. The ends were cut back, 8 bases at V and 0 bases at J, with 13 bases in the middle. The CDR3 reads CASRGRTTTNEKLFF. The CDR3 DNA sequence: TGCGCCAGCCGAGGGAGGACAACAACTAATGAAAAACTGTTTTTT.

This clonotype occurred a few times. J is TRBJ2-1 and V is TRBV19; TRBD1 or TRBD2 may be the D gene (6 bases each). The CDR3 runs 15 residues. Trimming cost V 3 bases and J 4 bases, with 13 bases left between them. The germline V gene has CDR1 LNHDA and CDR2 SQIVND (reference sequence). In DNA, the CDR3 is TGTGCCAGTAGTATGGGGGGCCGTGCTTACAATGAGCAGTTCTTC. Its protein is CASSMGGRAYNEQFF.

The V and J genes are TRBV5-1 and TRBJ1-4, with a weak D call TRBD1 (6 bases). The CDR3 spans 14 residues. Trimming took off 6 bases at V and 7 bases at J, with 16 bases between the two ends. Per germline, CDR1 SGHRS and CDR2 YFSETQ. Here the CDR3 reads CASKHGQFSEKLFF. CDR3 DNA: TGCGCCAGCAAGCATGGACAGTTTAGTGAAAAACTGTTTTTT.

The CDR3 loop reads CAWTLGYVENNQPQHF. CDR3 nucleotide sequence: TGTGCCTGGACCTTGGGGTACGTGGAGAACAATCAGCCCCAGCATTTT. The rearrangement uses TRBV30 and TRBJ1-5; D remains ambiguous. CDR3 size: 16 residues. In germline, CDR1 is GTSNPN, CDR2 SVGIG (reference sequence). Trimming left V 4 bases short and J 3 bases short, with 19 bases between.

This clonotype was seen more than once but under ten times. The chain recombines TRBV20-1 with TRBJ2-2; maybe TRBD2 (6 bases). The CDR3 is made up of 15 amino acids. Per germline, CDR1 DFQATT and CDR2 SNEGSKA (reference sequence). Trimming cost V 5 bases and J 3 bases, with 16 bases left between them. CDR3 sequence: CSAQGLRRDTGELFF. CDR3 DNA sequence: TGCAGTGCTCAGGGACTCAGGCGGGACACCGGGGAGCTGTTTTTT.

This clonotype was seen a handful of times. The J gene is TRBJ2-6, the V gene TRBV12-3 or TRBV12-4; D unresolved. V lost 7 bases to trimming and J lost 2 bases, with 3 bases between them. The CDR3 is 12 amino acids. In nucleotides, the CDR3 is TGTGCCAGCATGACTGGGGCCAACGTCCTGACTTTC. This gives the protein CASMTGANVLTF.

The chain joins TRBV11-2 to TRBJ2-1; 15 bases map to TRBD2. CDR1 is SGHAT and CDR2 is FQNNGV in the germline V gene. The CDR3 length is 16 residues. J was trimmed by 7 bases and V by 5 bases; bases with no gene match: 6. The CDR3, as DNA: TGTGCCAGCAGCCCCTGGACTAGCGGGGGGGGGAATGAGCAGTTCTTC. Its protein is CASSPWTSGGGNEQFF.

This clonotype showed up many times. The chain couples TRBV7-9 to TRBJ1-1; 7 positions match TRBD1. The CDR3 loop spans 17 amino acids. V was clipped by 3 bases and J by 0 bases; unmatched bases: 10. The V gene's germline CDR1 is SEHNR and CDR2 FQNEAQ (reference sequence). The CDR3 DNA reads as TGTGCCAGCAGCTTTCCCGGGACAGAACCTATGAACACTGAAGCTTTCTTT. Its protein is CASSFPGTEPMNTEAFF.